This T cell receptor (beta chain) was retrieved from a study of beta chain features in type 1 diabetes. This clone was counted a few times. In germline, CDR1 is MDHEN, CDR2 SYDVKM. Trimming removed 2 bases from V and 5 bases from J; junction bases left unmatched: 10. There are 17 residues in the CDR3. The study reverse transcribed the entire isolated RNA, so it sequenced expressed TCRB transcripts. TCRdb's table, derived via immunoSEQ multiplex PCR, lists solely in-frame clones and lacks some. Among around 300,000 clones listed, 9.5% to 11% were seen once. This clonotype was obtained from a woman younger than 45 in good health. V gene TRBV28 combines with J gene TRBJ1-5; 9 nucleotides align to TRBD1. Sequencing was carried out using naive CD4+ T cells from blood. The CDR3 sequence: CASSLGRGQGGYQPQHF. CDR3 nucleotide sequence: TGTGCCAGCAGTTTAGGGAGGGGACAGGGAGGTTATCAGCCCCAGCATTTT.